This TCR beta chain was documented in a study of CD8 T cells in ankylosing spondylitis. J gave up 6 bases and V 0 bases, and 1 base lay outside the gene matches. The CDR3 runs to 15 residues. Germline CDR1 SGHRS, CDR2 YFSETQ. TCRdb called the 5' RACE reads again in MiXCR, with one record for every CDR3 protein. The sample holds 200,000 to 250,000 distinct CDR3 sequences, about a quarter seen once. This clonotype was picked up many times. The receptor's source is a male donor with ankylosing spondylitis or in good health (not recorded which). Sequenced input: blood, either unsorted or a sorted T cell fraction (not recorded which). V is TRBV5-1 and J is TRBJ2-3, with TRBD2 matching 13 bases. The CDR3 is CASSLGLAGGDTQYF. Written as DNA, the CDR3 is TGCGCCAGCAGCTTGGGACTAGCGGGAGGCGATACGCAGTATTTT.